This T cell receptor beta chain stems from a study of blood T cell repertoires in COVID-19. V shed 5 bases and J shed 4 bases, with 11 bases lying between them. Germline CDR1 reads SGHTA; CDR2 reads FQGNSA. CDR3 length: 13 amino acids. Per the study methods: Scientists estimated how many nucleated cells there were by amplifying reference gene primers. Profiled with immunoSEQ multiplex PCR; TCRdb holds only in-frame clones, not every one. The V and J calls and clone size come from that table; D and trimming were worked out from the DNA. The table shows 120,000 to 150,000 clones, with 80% to 90% occurring only once.

The V and J genes are TRBV7-2 and TRBJ1-1; D is perhaps TRBD1 (5 bases). Sequenced sample: peripheral blood. The source of this sequence is an older woman with COVID-19, enrolled during active disease. CDR3 nucleotide sequence: TGTGCCAGCAGCGTCAGGGTCACCACTGAAGCTTTCTTT. It is translated as CASSVRVTTEAFF.